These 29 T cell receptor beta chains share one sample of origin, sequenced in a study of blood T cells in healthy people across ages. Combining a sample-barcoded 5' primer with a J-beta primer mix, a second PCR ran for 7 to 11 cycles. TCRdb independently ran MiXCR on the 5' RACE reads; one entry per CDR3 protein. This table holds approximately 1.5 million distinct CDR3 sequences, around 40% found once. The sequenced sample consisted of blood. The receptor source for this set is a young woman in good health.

The CDR3 reads CASSAGLARASYNEQFF. CDR3 in DNA: TGTGCCAGCAGCGCCGGACTAGCGAGAGCATCCTACAATGAGCAGTTCTTC. This chain links TRBV9 with TRBJ2-1; 9 bases agree with TRBD2. CDR3 length: 17 residues. Losses at the gene ends were 3 bases for V and 1 base for J; bases not matched to a gene: 8. The germline CDR1 and CDR2 sequences are SGDLS and YYNGEE.

The CDR3 here is CASSDEGYEQYF. The CDR3 DNA is TGTGCCAGCAGTGATGAGGGGTACGAGCAGTACTTC. This chain uses TRBV6-1 with TRBJ2-4; the D gene could be TRBD1 or TRBD2 (5 bases each). The J call is doubtful: the DNA matches TRBJ2-7 better. The CDR3 is made up of 12 amino acids. CDR1 is MNHNS and CDR2 is SASEGT in the germline V gene.

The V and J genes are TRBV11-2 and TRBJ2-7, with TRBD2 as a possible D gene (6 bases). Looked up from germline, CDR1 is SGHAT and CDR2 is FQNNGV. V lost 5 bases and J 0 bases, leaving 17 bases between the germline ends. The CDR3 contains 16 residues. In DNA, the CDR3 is TGTGCCAGCAGCCACCCCTGGGGGGAGAGCTCCTACGAGCAGTACTTC. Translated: CASSHPWGESSYEQYF.

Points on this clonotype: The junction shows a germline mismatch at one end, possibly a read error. Here the CDR3 reads CASSPGGTGGNTGAFF. CDR3 in DNA: TGTGCCAGCAGCCCAGGGGGGACAGGGGGGAACACTGGAGCTTTCTTT. The chain couples TRBV9 to TRBJ1-1; 11 bases match TRBD1. This CDR3 is 16 amino acids long. CDR1 is SGDLS and CDR2 is YYNGEE in the germline V gene.

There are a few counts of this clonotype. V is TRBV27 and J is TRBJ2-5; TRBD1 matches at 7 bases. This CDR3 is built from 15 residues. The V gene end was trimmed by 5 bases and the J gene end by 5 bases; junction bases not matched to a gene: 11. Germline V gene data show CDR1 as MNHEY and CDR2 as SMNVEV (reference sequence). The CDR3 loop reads CASSRLVGGAETQYF. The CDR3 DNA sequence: TGTGCCAGCAGTCGTCTAGTAGGGGGCGCCGAGACCCAGTACTTC.

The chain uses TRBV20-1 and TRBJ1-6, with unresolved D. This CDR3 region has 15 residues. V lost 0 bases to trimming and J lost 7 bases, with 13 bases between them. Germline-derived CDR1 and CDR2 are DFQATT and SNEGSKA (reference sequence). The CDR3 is CSARDWRLPNSPLHF. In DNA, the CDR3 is TGCAGTGCTAGAGATTGGAGACTCCCCAATTCACCCCTCCACTTT.

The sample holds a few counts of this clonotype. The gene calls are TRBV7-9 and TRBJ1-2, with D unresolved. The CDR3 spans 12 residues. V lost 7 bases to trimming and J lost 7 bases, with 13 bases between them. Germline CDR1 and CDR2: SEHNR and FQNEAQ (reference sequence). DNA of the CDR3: TGTGCCAGCACCCCCCTTTCAGGTGGCTACACCTTC. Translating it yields CASTPLSGGYTF.

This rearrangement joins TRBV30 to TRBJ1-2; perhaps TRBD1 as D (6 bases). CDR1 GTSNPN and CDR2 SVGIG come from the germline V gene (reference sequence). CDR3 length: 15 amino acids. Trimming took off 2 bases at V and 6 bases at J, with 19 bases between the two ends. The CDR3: CAWSPGTGGWHGYTF. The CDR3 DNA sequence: TGTGCCTGGAGTCCAGGGACGGGGGGCTGGCATGGCTACACCTTC.

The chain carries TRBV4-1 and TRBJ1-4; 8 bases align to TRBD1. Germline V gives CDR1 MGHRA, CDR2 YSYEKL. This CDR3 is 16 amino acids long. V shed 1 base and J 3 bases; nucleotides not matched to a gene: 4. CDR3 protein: CASSQVQGASNEKLFF. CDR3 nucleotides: TGCGCCAGCAGCCAAGTGCAGGGGGCTTCTAATGAAAAACTGTTTTTT.

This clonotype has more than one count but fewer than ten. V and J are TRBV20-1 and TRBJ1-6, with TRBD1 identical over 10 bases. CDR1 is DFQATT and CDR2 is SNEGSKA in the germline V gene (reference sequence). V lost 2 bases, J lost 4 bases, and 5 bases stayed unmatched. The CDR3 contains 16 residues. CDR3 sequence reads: CSARSGQGIYNSPLHF. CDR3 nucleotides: TGCAGTGCTAGATCGGGACAGGGGATTTATAATTCACCCCTCCACTTT.

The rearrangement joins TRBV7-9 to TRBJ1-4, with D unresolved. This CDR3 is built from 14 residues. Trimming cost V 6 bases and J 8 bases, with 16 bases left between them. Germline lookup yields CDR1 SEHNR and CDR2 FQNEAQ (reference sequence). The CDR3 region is CASRGREVREKLFF. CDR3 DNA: TGTGCCAGCAGGGGAAGGGAGGTACGCGAAAAACTGTTTTTT.

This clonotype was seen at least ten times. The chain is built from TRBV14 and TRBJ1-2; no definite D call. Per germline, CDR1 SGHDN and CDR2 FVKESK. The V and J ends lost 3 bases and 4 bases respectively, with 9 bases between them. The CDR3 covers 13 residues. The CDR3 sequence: CASSHGPSYGYTF. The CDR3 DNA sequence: TGTGCCAGCAGCCATGGACCAAGCTATGGCTACACCTTC.

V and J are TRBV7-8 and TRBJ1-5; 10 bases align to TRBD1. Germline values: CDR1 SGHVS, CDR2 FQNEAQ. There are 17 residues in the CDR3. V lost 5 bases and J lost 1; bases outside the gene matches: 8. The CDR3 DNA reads TGTGCCAGCAGCCCCTCCCGGGACAGGGGAAGCAATCAGCCCCAGCATTTT. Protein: CASSPSRDRGSNQPQHF. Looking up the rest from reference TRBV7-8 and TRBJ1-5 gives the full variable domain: GAGVSQSPRYKVAKRGQDVALRCDPISGHVSLFWYQQALGQGPEFLTYFQNEAQLDKSGLPSDRFFAERPEGSVSTLKIQRTQQEDSAVYLCASSPSRDRGSNQPQHFGDGTRLSIL.

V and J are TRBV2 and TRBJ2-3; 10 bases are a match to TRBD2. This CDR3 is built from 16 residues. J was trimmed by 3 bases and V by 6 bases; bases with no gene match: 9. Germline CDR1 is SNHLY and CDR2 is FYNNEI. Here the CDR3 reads CASSRGLAEMTDTQYF. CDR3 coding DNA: TGTGCCAGCAGCCGCGGACTAGCGGAAATGACAGATACGCAGTATTTT.

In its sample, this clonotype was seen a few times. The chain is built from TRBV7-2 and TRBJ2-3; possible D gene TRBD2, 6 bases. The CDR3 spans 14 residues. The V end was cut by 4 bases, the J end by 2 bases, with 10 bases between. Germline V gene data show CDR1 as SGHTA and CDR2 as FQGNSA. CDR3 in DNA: TGTGCCAGCAGCTCGGCGGGATACACAGATACGCAGTATTTT. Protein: CASSSAGYTDTQYF.

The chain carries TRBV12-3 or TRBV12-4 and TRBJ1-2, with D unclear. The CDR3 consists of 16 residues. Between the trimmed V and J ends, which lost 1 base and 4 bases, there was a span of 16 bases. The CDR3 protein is CASSLGARRSVYGYTF. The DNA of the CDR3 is TGTGCCAGCAGTTTAGGTGCCAGAAGATCAGTCTATGGCTACACCTTC.

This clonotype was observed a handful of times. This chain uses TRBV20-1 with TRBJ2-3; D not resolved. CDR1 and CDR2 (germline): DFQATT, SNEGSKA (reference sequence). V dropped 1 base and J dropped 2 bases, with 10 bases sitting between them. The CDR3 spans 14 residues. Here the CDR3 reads CSARVNTYTDTQYF. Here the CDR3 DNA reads TGCAGTGCTAGAGTGAATACGTACACAGATACGCAGTATTTT.

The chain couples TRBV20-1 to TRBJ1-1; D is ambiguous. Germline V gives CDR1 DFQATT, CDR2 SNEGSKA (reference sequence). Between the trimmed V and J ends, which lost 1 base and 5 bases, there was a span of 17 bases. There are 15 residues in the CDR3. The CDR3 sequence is CSARAQGPGWTEAFF. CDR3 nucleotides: TGCAGTGCTAGAGCCCAAGGCCCTGGTTGGACTGAAGCTTTCTTT.

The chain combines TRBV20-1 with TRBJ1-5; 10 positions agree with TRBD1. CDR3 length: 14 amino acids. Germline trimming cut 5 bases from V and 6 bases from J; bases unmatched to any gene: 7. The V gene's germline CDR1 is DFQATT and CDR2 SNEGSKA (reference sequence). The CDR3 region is CSARDRGYGQPQHF. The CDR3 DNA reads TGCAGTGCTCGGGACAGGGGATACGGTCAGCCCCAGCATTTT.

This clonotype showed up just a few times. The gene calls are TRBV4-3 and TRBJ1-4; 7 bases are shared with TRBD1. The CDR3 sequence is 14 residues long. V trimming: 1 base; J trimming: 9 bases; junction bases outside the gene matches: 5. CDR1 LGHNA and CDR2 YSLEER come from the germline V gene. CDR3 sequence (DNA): TGCGCCAGCAGCCAAGCAGGGGGGAGGAAAAAACTGTTTTTT. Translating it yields CASSQAGGRKKLFF.

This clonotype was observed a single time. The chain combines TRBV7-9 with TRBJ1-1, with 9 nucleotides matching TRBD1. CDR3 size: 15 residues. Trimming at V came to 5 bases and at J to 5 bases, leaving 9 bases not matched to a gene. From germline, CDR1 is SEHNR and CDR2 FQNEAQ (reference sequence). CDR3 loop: CASSQTGQGRTEAFF. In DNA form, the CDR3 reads TGTGCCAGCAGCCAAACGGGACAGGGTCGAACTGAAGCTTTCTTT.

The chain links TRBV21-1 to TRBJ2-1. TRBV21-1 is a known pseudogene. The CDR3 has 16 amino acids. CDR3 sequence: CASSTHFPVPYNEQFF. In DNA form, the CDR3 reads TGTGCCAGCAGCACCCACTTCCCCGTGCCCTACAATGAGCAGTTCTTC.

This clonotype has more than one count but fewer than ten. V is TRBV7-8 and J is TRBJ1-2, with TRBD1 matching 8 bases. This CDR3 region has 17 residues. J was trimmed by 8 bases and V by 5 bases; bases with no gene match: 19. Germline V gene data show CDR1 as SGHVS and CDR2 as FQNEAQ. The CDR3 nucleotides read TGTGCCAGCAGCAAGCGGGGCAGGGGGCGTTTAACTGACGGCTACACCTTC. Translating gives CASSKRGRGRLTDGYTF.

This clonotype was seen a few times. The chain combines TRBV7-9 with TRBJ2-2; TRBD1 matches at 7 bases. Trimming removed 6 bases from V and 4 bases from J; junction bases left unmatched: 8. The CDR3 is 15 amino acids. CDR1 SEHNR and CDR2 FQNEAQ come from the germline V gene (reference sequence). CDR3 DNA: TGTGCCAGCAGTTCCGGGACAGAGGTCACCGGGGAGCTGTTTTTT. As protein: CASSSGTEVTGELFF. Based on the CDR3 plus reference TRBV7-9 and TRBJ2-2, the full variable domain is DTGVSQNPRHKITKRGQNVTFRCDPISEHNRLYWYRQTLGQGPEFLTYFQNEAQLEKSRLLSDRFSAERPKGSFSTLEIQRTEQGDSAMYLCASSSGTEVTGELFFGEGSRLTVL.

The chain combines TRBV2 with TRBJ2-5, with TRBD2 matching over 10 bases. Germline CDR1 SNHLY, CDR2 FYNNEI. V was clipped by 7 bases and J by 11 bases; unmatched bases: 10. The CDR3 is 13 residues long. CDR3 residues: CASNVLAGEEQYF. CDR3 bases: TGTGCCAGCAACGTGCTAGCGGGAGAAGAGCAGTACTTC.

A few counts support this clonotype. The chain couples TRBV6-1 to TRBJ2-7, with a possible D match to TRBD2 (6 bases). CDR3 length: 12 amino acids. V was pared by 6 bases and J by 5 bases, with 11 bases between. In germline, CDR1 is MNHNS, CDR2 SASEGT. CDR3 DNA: TGTGCCAGCAGGGACTACCTCGACGAGCAGTACTTC. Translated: CASRDYLDEQYF.

The CDR3 sequence is CASPFLEQYF. The DNA of the CDR3 is TGTGCCAGCCCTTTCTTAGAGCAGTACTTC. The chain joins TRBV9 to TRBJ2-7; D is unclear. The germline gives CDR1 SGDLS, CDR2 YYNGEE. The CDR3 is made up of 10 amino acids. Trimming pared 7 bases from V and 7 bases from J, leaving 9 bases between.

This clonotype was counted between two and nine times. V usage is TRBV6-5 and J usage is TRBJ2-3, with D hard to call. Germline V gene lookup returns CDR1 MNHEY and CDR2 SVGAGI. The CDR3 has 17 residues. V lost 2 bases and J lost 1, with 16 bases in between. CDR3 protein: CASSYRGPLGGTDTQYF. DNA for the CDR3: TGTGCCAGCAGTTACCGTGGACCCCTCGGCGGCACAGATACGCAGTATTTT.

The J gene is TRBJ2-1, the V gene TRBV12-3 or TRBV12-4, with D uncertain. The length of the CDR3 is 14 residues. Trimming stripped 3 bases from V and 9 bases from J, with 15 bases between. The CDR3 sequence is CASSLGIAQPEQFF. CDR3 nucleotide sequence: TGTGCCAGCAGTTTGGGAATAGCACAACCTGAGCAGTTCTTC.